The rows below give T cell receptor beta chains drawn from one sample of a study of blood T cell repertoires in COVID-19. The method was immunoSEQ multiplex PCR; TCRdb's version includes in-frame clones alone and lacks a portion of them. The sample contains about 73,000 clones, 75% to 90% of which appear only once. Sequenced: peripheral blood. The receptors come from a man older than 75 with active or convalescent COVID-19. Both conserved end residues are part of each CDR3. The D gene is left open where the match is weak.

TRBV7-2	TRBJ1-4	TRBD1	CASSPENRGRAEKLFF
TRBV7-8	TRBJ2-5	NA	CASSLGRAAYQETQYF
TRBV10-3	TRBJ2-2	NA	CAIMSGTHTGELFF
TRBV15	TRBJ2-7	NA	CATSRGGSYEQYF
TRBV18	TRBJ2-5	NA	CASSPGQQETQYF
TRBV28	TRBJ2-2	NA	CASNTNRVRNTGELFF
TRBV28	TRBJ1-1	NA	CASNTRGDTEAFF
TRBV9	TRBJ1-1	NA	CASRRGGMNTEAFF
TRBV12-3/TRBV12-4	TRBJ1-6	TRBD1	CASRNTGASPLHF
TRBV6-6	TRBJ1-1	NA	CASARAGGDTEAFF
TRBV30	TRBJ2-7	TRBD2	CAWSAPSGSYEQYF
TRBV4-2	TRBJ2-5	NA	CASSQVGGQETQYF
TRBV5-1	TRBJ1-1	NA	CASSLGALTEAFF
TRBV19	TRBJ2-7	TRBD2	CASSIRTSGGIGEQYF
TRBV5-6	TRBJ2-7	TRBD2	CASSLLGGSRYEQYF
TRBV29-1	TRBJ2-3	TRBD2	CSVGGGLAGEWSTDTQYF
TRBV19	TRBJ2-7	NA	CASSIVSGDYEQYF